This entry concerns a single T cell receptor (beta chain). Its antigen remains unknown. The data originate from a study of beta chain features in type 1 diabetes. Study overall: Sorted cells numbering around 100,000,000 were examined across all samples.

Broader study findings: Across patients, naive, central memory and Treg TCRB repertoires exhibited apparently greater similarity than was observed across healthy donors. Whether TCRB rearrangement is influenced by HLA type went unresolved here. Diminished insertions and augmented deletions at VDJ junctions characterized type 1 diabetes patients.

The authors reverse transcribed all of the isolated RNA, so sequencing captured expressed TCRB transcripts. TCRdb keeps only in-frame clones here, not all; method: immunoSEQ multiplex PCR. Seen here are under 150,000 clones, about 7% observed once, and the top ten hold about 1.4%. The V gene's germline CDR1 is LNHDA and CDR2 SQIVND (reference sequence). V was pared by 3 bases and J by 3 bases, with 7 bases of the junction left unmatched. The CDR3 spans 16 residues. Sequencing was done on a sample of central memory CD4+ T cells from blood. The J gene is TRBJ2-1, the V gene TRBV19; TRBD2 agrees at 8 bases. This receptor was obtained from a woman younger than 45 in good health. Here the CDR3 DNA reads TGTGCCAGTAGTATGGGGAGCGGGAGCCTCTACAATGAGCAGTTCTTC. Translation: CASSMGSGSLYNEQFF.